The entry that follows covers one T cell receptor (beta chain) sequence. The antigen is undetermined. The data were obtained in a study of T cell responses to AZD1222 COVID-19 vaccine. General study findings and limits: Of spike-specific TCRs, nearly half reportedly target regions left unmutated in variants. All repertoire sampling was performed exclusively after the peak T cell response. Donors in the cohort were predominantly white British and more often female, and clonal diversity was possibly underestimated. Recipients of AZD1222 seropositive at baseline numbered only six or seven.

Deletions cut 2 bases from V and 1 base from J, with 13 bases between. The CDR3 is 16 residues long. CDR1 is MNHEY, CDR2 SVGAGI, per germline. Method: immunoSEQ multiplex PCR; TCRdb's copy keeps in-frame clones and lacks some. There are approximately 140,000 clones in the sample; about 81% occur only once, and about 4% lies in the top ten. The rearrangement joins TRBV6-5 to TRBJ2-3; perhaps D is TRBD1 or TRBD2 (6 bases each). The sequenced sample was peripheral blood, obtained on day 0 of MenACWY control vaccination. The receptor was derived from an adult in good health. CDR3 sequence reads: CASSYHGGSGTDTQYF. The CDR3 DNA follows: TGTGCCAGCAGTTACCACGGGGGCAGTGGCACAGATACGCAGTATTTT.